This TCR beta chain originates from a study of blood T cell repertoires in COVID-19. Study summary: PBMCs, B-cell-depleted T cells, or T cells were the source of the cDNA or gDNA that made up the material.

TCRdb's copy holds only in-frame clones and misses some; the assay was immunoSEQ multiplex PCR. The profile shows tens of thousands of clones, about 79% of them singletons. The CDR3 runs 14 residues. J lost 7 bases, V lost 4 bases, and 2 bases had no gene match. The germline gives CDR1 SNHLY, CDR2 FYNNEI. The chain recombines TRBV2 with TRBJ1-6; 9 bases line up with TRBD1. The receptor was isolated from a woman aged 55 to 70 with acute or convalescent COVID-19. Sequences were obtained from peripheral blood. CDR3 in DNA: TGTGCCAGCAGTGCGGACAGGGGAAATTCACCCCTCCACTTT. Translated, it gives CASSADRGNSPLHF.